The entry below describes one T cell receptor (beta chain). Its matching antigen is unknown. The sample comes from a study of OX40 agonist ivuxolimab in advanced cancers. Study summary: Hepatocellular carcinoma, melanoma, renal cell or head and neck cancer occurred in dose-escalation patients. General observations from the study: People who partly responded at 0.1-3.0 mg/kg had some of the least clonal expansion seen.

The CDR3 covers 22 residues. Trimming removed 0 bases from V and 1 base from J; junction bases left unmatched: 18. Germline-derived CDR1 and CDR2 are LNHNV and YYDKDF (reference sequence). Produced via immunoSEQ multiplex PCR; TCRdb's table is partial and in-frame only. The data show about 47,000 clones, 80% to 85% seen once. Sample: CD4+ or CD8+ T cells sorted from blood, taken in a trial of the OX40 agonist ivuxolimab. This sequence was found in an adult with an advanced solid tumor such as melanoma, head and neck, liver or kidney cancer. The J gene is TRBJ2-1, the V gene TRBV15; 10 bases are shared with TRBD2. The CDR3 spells CATSRDLGGGLAGDYSYNEQFF. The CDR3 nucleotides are TGTGCCACCAGCAGAGATCTGGGGGGTGGGCTAGCGGGGGATTATTCCTACAATGAGCAGTTCTTC.